The present entry profiles one T cell receptor (beta chain) with its context. Its antigen is undetermined. Sequencing libraries made from TCR beta cDNA carried unique molecular identifiers. TCRdb fed the PCR reads into MiXCR, producing one record per CDR3 protein. The sample includes around 710,000 distinct CDR3 sequences, about 45% of them seen just once. The V gene lost 6 bases and the J gene lost 1 base, with 9 bases spanning the gap. In germline, CDR1 is WNHNN, CDR2 SYGVQD (reference sequence). The CDR3 has 13 residues. This sample was included in a study of post-analysis software for immune sequencing data. Study-level background: Disease courses included relapsing-remitting, secondary progressive and progressive-relapsing multiple sclerosis. Study-wide results and limits: Strong same-batch co-clustering of samples appeared with F measure clustering. Among a few TRBV segments more frequent in patients than controls were TRBV5-6, TRBV5-1 and TRBV20-1. Controls showed significantly higher normalized Chao1 diversity than did multiple sclerosis patients.

J is TRBJ1-1 and V is TRBV10-1; D ambiguous. Specimen: blood. The clonotype was recovered from a girl between 5 and 17 years old with multiple sclerosis. The CDR3 region is CASREQPNTEAFF. CDR3 sequence (DNA): TGCGCCAGCAGAGAACAGCCGAACACTGAAGCTTTCTTT.